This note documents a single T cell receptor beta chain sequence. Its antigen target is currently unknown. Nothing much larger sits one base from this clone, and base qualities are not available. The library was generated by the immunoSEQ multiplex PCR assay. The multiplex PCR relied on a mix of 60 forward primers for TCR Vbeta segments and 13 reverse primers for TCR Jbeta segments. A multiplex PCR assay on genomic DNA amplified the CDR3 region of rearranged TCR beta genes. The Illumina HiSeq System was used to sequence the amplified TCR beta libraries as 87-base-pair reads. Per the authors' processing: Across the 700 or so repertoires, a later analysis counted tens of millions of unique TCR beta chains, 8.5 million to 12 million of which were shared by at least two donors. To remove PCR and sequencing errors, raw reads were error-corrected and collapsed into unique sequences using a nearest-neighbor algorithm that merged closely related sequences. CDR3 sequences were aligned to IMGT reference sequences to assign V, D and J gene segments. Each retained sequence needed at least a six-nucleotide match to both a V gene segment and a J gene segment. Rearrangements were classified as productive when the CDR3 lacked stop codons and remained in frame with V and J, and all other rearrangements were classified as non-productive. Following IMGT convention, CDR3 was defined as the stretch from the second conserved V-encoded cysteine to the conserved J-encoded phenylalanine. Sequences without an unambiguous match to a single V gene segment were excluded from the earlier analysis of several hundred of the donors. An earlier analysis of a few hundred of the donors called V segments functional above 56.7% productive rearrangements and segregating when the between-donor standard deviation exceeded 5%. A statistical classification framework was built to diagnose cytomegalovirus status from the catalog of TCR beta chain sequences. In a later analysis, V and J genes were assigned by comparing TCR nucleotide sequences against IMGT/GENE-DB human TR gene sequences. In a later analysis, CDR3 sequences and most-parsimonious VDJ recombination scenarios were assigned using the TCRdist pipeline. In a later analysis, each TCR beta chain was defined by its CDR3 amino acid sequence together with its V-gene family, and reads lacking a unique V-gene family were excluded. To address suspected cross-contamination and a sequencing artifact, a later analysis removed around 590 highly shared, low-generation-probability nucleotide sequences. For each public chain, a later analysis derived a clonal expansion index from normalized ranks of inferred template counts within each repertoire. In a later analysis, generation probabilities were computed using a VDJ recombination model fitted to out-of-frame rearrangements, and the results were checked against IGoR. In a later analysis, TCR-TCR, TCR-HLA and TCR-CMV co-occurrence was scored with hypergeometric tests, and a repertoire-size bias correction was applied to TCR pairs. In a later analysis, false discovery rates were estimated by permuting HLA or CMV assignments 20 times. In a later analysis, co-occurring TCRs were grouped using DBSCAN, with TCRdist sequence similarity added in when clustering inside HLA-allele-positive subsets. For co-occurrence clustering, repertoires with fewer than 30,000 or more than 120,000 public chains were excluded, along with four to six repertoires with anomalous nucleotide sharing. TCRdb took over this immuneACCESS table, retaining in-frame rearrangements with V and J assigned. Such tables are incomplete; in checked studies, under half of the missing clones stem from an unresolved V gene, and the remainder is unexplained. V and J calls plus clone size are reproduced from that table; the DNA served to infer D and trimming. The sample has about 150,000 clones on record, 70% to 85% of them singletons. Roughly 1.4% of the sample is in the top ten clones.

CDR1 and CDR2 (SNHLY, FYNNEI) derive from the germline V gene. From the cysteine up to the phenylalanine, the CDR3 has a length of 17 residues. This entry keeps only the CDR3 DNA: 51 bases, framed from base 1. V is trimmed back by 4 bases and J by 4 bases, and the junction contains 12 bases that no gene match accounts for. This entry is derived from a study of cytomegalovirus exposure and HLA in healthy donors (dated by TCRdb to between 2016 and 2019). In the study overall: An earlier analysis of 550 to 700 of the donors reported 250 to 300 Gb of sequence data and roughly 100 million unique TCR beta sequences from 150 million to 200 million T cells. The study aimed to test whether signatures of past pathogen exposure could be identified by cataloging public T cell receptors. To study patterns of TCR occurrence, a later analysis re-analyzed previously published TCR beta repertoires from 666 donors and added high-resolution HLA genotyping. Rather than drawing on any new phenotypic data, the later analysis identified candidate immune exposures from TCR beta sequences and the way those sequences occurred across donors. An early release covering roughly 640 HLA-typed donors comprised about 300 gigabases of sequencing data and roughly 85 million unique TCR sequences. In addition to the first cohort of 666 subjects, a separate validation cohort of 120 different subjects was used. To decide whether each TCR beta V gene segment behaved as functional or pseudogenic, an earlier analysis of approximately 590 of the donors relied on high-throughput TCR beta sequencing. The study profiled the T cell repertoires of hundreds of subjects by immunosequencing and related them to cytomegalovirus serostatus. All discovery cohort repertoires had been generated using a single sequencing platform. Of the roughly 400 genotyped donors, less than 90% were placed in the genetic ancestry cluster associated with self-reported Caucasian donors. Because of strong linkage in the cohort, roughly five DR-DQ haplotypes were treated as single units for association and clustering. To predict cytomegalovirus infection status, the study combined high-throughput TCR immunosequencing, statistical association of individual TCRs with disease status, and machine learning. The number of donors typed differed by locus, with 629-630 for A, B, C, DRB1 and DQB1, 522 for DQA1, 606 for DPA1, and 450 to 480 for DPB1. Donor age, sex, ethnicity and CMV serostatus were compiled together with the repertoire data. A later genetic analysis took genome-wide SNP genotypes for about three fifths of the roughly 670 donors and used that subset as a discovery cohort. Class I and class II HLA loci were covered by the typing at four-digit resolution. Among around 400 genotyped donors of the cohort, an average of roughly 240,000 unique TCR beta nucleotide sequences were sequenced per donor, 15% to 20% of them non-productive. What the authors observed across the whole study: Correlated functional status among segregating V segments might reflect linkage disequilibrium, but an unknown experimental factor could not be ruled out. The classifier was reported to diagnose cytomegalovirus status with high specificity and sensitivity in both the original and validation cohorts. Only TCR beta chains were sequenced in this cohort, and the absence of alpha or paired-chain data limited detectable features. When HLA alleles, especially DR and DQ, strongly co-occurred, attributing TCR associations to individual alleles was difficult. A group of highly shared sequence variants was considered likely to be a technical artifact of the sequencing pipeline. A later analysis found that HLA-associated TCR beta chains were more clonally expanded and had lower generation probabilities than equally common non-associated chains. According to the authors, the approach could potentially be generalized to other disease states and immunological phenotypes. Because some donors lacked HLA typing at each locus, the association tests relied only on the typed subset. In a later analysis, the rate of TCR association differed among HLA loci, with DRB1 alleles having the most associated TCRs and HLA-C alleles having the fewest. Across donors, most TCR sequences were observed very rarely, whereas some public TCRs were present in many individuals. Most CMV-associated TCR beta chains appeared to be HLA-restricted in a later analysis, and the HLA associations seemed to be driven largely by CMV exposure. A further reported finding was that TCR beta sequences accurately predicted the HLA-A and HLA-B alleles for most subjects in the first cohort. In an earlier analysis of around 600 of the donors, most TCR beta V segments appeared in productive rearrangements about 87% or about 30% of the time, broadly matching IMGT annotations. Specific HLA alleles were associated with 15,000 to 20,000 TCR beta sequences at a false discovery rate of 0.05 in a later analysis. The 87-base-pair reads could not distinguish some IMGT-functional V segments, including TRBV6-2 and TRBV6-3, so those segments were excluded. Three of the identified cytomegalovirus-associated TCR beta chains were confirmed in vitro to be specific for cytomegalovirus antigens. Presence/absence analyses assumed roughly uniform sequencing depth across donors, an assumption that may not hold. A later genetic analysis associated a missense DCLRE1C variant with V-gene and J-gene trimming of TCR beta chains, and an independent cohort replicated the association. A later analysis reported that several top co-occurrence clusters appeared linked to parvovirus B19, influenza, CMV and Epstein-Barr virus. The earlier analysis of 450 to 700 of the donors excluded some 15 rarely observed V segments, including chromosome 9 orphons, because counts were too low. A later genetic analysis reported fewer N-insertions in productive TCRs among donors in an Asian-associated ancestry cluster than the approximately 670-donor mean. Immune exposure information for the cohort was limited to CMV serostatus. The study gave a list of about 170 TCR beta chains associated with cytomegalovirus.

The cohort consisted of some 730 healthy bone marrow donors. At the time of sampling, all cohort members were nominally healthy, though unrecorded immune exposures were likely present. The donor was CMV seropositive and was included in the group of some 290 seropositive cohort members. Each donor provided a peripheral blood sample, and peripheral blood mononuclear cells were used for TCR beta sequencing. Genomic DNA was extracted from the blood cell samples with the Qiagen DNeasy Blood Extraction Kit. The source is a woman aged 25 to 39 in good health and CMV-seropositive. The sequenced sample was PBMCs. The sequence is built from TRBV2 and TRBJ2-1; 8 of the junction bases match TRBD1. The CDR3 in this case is CASSGDRGQSLYNEQFF. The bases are TGTGCCAGCAGTGGAGACAGGGGACAATCATTATACAATGAGCAGTTCTTC. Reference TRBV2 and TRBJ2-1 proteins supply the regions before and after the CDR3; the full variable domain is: EPEVTQTPSHQVTQMGQEVILRCVPISNHLYFYWYRQILGQKVEFLVSFYNNEISEKSEIFDDQFSVERPDGSNFTLKIRSTKLEDSAMYFCASSGDRGQSLYNEQFFGPGTRLTVL.